These T cell receptor beta chains were read from a single sample in a study of response to subunit inactivated influenza vaccine. MiXCR was run by TCRdb on the RT-PCR reads, yielding one entry per CDR3 protein. The repertoire has 650,000 to 850,000 distinct CDR3 sequences, about 15% of them found once; the top ten carry approximately 7%. The source material was PBMCs from blood, sampled roughly 2 weeks before vaccination. These receptors originate from a man between 45 and 60 years old who received an inactivated influenza vaccine. Both conserved end residues are part of each CDR3. Each record gives: clone size, D gene, V gene, J gene, CDR3 DNA, CDR3 protein. A D gene is named only where the DNA matches it firmly. Clone size appears in some rows only: once, few, many, or a class for an expanded clone.

abundance: few
d_gene: NA
v_gene: TRBV7-8
j_gene: TRBJ2-2
CDR3nt: TGTGCCAGCAGCTCCACGGGGTTTTGGCCCGGGGAGCTGTTTTTT
CDR3aa: CASSSTGFWPGELFF

abundance: few
d_gene: TRBD1
v_gene: TRBV12-3/TRBV12-4
j_gene: TRBJ2-7
CDR3nt: TGTGCCAGCAGAGGGACAGGGGACAACGAGCAGTACTTC
CDR3aa: CASRGTGDNEQYF

abundance: NA
d_gene: NA
v_gene: TRBV6-1
j_gene: TRBJ1-2
CDR3nt: TGTGCCAGCAGAACGACAGGATTAAGCTATGGCTACACCTTC
CDR3aa: CASRTTGLSYGYTF

abundance: many
d_gene: TRBD2
v_gene: TRBV18
j_gene: TRBJ2-3
CDR3nt: TGTGCCAGCTCACCGAAGACTAGCGGGGGGGCAGATACGCAGTATTTT
CDR3aa: CASSPKTSGGADTQYF

abundance: few
d_gene: NA
v_gene: TRBV6-5
j_gene: TRBJ2-7
CDR3nt: TGTGCCAGCAGTTACAAAGGGACGGCCTACGAGCAGTACTTC
CDR3aa: CASSYKGTAYEQYF

abundance: NA
d_gene: TRBD2
v_gene: TRBV7-2
j_gene: TRBJ2-7
CDR3nt: TGTGCCAGCAGCCGAAGCGGGGGAGGTGCCTACGAGCAGTACTTC
CDR3aa: CASSRSGGGAYEQYF

abundance: few
d_gene: TRBD2
v_gene: TRBV12-3/TRBV12-4
j_gene: TRBJ2-1
CDR3nt: TGTGCCAGCAGTGCCCCTCCGCTAGCGGGGGGGTACAATGAGCAGTTCTTC
CDR3aa: CASSAPPLAGGYNEQFF

abundance: many
d_gene: TRBD1
v_gene: TRBV9
j_gene: TRBJ2-5
CDR3nt: TGTGCCAGCAGCATAGGGACAGGGGAGACCCAGTACTTC
CDR3aa: CASSIGTGETQYF

abundance: many
d_gene: TRBD1
v_gene: TRBV5-5
j_gene: TRBJ2-2
CDR3nt: TGTGCCAGCATGACTTGGGTACAGGGGGCCACCGGGGAGCTGTTTTTT
CDR3aa: CASMTWVQGATGELFF

abundance: NA
d_gene: TRBD1
v_gene: TRBV12-3/TRBV12-4
j_gene: TRBJ2-6
CDR3nt: TGTGCCAGCAGCTTGACAGGGGCGTCCACTGGGGCCAACGTCCTGACTTTC
CDR3aa: CASSLTGASTGANVLTF

abundance: NA
d_gene: TRBD2
v_gene: TRBV4-2
j_gene: TRBJ2-3
CDR3nt: TGTGCCAGCACTGGGCTAGCGGGGGTAGATACGCAGTATTTT
CDR3aa: CASTGLAGVDTQYF

abundance: NA
d_gene: TRBD2
v_gene: TRBV4-1
j_gene: TRBJ2-1
CDR3nt: TGCGCCAGCAGCCAAGATTGGACTAGCGGCCTAAATGAGCAGTTCTTC
CDR3aa: CASSQDWTSGLNEQFF

abundance: NA
d_gene: TRBD1
v_gene: TRBV6-1
j_gene: TRBJ1-2
CDR3nt: TGTGCCAGCAGTGTCCAGGGGGATACGATCTATGGCTACACCTTC
CDR3aa: CASSVQGDTIYGYTF

abundance: NA
d_gene: NA
v_gene: TRBV3-2
j_gene: TRBJ2-6
CDR3nt: TGTGCCCGCAGCCCGGCCGGACGGACAGGATTTACTGGGGCCAACGTCCTGACTTTC
CDR3aa: CARSPAGRTGFTGANVLTF

abundance: NA
d_gene: NA
v_gene: TRBV12-3/TRBV12-4
j_gene: TRBJ2-7
CDR3nt: TGTGCCAGCAGCCCGGATCAGGCGGCCAAGCAGTACTTC
CDR3aa: CASSPDQAAKQYF

abundance: NA
d_gene: TRBD2
v_gene: TRBV20-1
j_gene: TRBJ2-5
CDR3nt: TGCAGTGCGTTTGTAGGACTAGCGGGGGATGGGACCCAGTACTTC
CDR3aa: CSAFVGLAGDGTQYF

abundance: NA
d_gene: NA
v_gene: TRBV10-3
j_gene: TRBJ2-7
CDR3nt: TGTGCCATCAGTGAGTTGACGTGGGGCAACTACGAGCAGTACTTC
CDR3aa: CAISELTWGNYEQYF

abundance: NA
d_gene: TRBD2
v_gene: TRBV29-1
j_gene: TRBJ2-7
CDR3nt: TGCAGCGTTGAAGGACTAGCGGGACGTGCCGAGCAGTACTTC
CDR3aa: CSVEGLAGRAEQYF

abundance: NA
d_gene: NA
v_gene: TRBV6-2/TRBV6-3
j_gene: TRBJ1-3
CDR3nt: TGTGCCAGCAGACCACTCCAGGGAGGAGTCTCTGGAAACACCATATATTTT
CDR3aa: CASRPLQGGVSGNTIYF

abundance: once
d_gene: NA
v_gene: TRBV7-9
j_gene: TRBJ2-1
CDR3nt: TGTGCCATCAGCTTCCCGAGCTCCTACAATGAGCAGTTCTTC
CDR3aa: CAISFPSSYNEQFF

abundance: NA
d_gene: NA
v_gene: TRBV6-5
j_gene: TRBJ2-7
CDR3nt: TGTGCCAGCAGTTATAGGCTAGGGGGCTACGAGCAGTACTTC
CDR3aa: CASSYRLGGYEQYF

abundance: many
d_gene: TRBD1
v_gene: TRBV12-3/TRBV12-4
j_gene: TRBJ2-3
CDR3nt: TGTGCCAGCACGGACAGGGAAGACACGCAGTATTTT
CDR3aa: CASTDREDTQYF

abundance: NA
d_gene: TRBD1
v_gene: TRBV6-2/TRBV6-3
j_gene: TRBJ2-2
CDR3nt: TGTGCCAGCAACCGGGACAGGGTTTTCGGGGAGCTGTTTTTT
CDR3aa: CASNRDRVFGELFF

abundance: NA
d_gene: NA
v_gene: TRBV20-1
j_gene: TRBJ2-7
CDR3nt: TGCAGTGCTAGCCAAAGTGGGTACGAGCAGTACTTC
CDR3aa: CSASQSGYEQYF

abundance: few
d_gene: NA
v_gene: TRBV12-3/TRBV12-4
j_gene: TRBJ2-1
CDR3nt: TGTGCCAGCAGTTCTCTGACGGGAGCTTACAATGAGCAGTTCTTC
CDR3aa: CASSSLTGAYNEQFF

abundance: NA
d_gene: NA
v_gene: TRBV5-1
j_gene: TRBJ2-3
CDR3nt: TGCGCCAGCAGCTTTTTGGGGGCGAGAACAGATACGCAGTATTTT
CDR3aa: CASSFLGARTDTQYF

abundance: few
d_gene: NA
v_gene: TRBV20-1
j_gene: TRBJ2-7
CDR3nt: TGCAGTGCTCGAAAAAAGGTAGGGCCAGGGTCGAGGAACGAGCAGTACTTC
CDR3aa: CSARKKVGPGSRNEQYF

abundance: few
d_gene: NA
v_gene: TRBV12-3/TRBV12-4
j_gene: TRBJ2-5
CDR3nt: TGTGCCAGCAGTTTAGCGGAGCTAATAGAGACCCAGTACTTC
CDR3aa: CASSLAELIETQYF

abundance: few
d_gene: NA
v_gene: TRBV4-3
j_gene: TRBJ2-5
CDR3nt: TGCGCCAGCAGCCAAGAGATCGGTCGGGAGACCCAGTACTTC
CDR3aa: CASSQEIGRETQYF

abundance: NA
d_gene: NA
v_gene: TRBV15
j_gene: TRBJ2-7
CDR3nt: TGTGCCACCAGCAGCACAGGTAGTTCCTACGAGCAGTACTTC
CDR3aa: CATSSTGSSYEQYF

abundance: few
d_gene: NA
v_gene: TRBV4-1
j_gene: TRBJ2-6
CDR3nt: TGCGCCAGCAGCCAAGATCCAGGGTTTAGGGCCAACGTCCTGACTTTC
CDR3aa: CASSQDPGFRANVLTF

abundance: NA
d_gene: NA
v_gene: TRBV12-3/TRBV12-4
j_gene: TRBJ1-1
CDR3nt: TGTGCCAGCAGTTTAAGGCCCCGCACTGAAGCTTTCTTT
CDR3aa: CASSLRPRTEAFF

abundance: few
d_gene: NA
v_gene: TRBV5-5
j_gene: TRBJ1-1
CDR3nt: TGTGCCAGCAGCTACCAAGAAGGTCGCACTGAAGCTTTCTTT
CDR3aa: CASSYQEGRTEAFF

abundance: many
d_gene: NA
v_gene: TRBV12-3/TRBV12-4
j_gene: TRBJ1-4
CDR3nt: TGTGCCAGCGGGCGCGCGGGTAGCCAAAAACTGTTTTTT
CDR3aa: CASGRAGSQKLFF

abundance: many
d_gene: NA
v_gene: TRBV10-3
j_gene: TRBJ2-7
CDR3nt: TGTGCCATCCTTCCCCCAGGGCGCGAGCAGTACTTC
CDR3aa: CAILPPGREQYF

abundance: NA
d_gene: TRBD2
v_gene: TRBV12-3/TRBV12-4
j_gene: TRBJ2-1
CDR3nt: TGTGCCACCGGCGGGGGGGCGTCCCTCTTC
CDR3aa: CATGGGASLF

abundance: few
d_gene: NA
v_gene: TRBV15
j_gene: TRBJ2-7
CDR3nt: TGTGCCACCAGCAGAGATCAGACAGGCACCTACGAGCAGTACTTC
CDR3aa: CATSRDQTGTYEQYF

abundance: NA
d_gene: TRBD2
v_gene: TRBV7-6
j_gene: TRBJ2-7
CDR3nt: TGTGCCAGCAGCATGACTAGCGGGAGGGATTTCGCATCTCTAGGGCAGTACTTC
CDR3aa: CASSMTSGRDFASLGQYF

abundance: NA
d_gene: NA
v_gene: TRBV7-2
j_gene: TRBJ1-5
CDR3nt: TGTGCCAGCAGCTTAGCCCAGCGGGGGGTGGATCAGCCCCAGCATTTT
CDR3aa: CASSLAQRGVDQPQHF

abundance: few
d_gene: NA
v_gene: TRBV15
j_gene: TRBJ2-6
CDR3nt: TGTGCCACACAGGGTTTCCCCCTTTTCTCAGGGGCCAACGTCCTGACTTTC
CDR3aa: CATQGFPLFSGANVLTF

abundance: NA
d_gene: NA
v_gene: TRBV15
j_gene: TRBJ2-3
CDR3nt: TGTGCCACCAGCAGCCCTGGGAGCACAGATACGCAGTATTTT
CDR3aa: CATSSPGSTDTQYF

abundance: NA
d_gene: NA
v_gene: TRBV11-2
j_gene: TRBJ2-4
CDR3nt: TGTGCCAGCAGCTTAGCCCCGACTAAAAACATTCAGTACTTC
CDR3aa: CASSLAPTKNIQYF

abundance: NA
d_gene: NA
v_gene: TRBV2
j_gene: TRBJ2-1
CDR3nt: TGTGCCAGCAGCGGGTCGACACGTGAGCAGTTCTTC
CDR3aa: CASSGSTREQFF